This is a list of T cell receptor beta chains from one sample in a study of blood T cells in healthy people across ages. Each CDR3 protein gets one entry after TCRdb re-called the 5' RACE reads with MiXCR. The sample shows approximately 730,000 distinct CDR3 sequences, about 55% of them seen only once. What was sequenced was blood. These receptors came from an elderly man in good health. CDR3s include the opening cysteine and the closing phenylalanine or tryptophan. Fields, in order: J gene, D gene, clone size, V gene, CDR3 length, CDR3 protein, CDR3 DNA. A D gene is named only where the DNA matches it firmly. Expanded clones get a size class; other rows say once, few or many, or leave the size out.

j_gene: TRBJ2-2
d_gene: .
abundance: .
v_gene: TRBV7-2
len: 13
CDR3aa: CASSLAHSGELFF
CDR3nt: TGTGCCAGCAGCTTAGCGCATAGCGGGGAGCTGTTTTTT

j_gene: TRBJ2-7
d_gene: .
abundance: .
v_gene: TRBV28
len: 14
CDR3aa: CASSPVGGLYEQYF
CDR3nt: TGTGCCAGCAGTCCCGTTGGGGGACTCTACGAGCAGTACTTC

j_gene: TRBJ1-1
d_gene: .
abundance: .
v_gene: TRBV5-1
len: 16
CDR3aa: CASSPRGGGSLTEAFF
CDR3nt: TGCGCCAGCAGCCCCCGCGGGGGGGGCTCGTTAACTGAAGCTTTCTTT

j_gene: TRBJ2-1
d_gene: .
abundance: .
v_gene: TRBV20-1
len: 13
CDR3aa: CSARVPRDNEQFF
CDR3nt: TGCAGTGCTAGAGTCCCCAGAGACAATGAGCAGTTCTTC

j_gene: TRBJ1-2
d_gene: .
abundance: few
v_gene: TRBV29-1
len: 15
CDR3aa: CSVVGDTSRDYGYTF
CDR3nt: TGCAGCGTTGTAGGGGACACCTCGAGGGACTATGGCTACACCTTC

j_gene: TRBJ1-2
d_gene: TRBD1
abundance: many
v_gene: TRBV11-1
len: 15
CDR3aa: CASSLAPTGAHGYTF
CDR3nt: TGTGCCAGCAGCTTAGCCCCTACAGGGGCGCATGGCTACACCTTC

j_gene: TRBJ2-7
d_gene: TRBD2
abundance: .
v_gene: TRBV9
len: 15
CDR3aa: CASSEDGGDYYEQYF
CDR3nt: TGTGCCAGCAGCGAGGACGGGGGGGACTACTACGAGCAGTACTTC

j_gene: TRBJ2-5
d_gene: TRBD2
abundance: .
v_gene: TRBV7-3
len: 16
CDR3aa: CASSTGLAGGSETQYF
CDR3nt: TGTGCCAGCAGTACCGGACTAGCGGGAGGGTCTGAGACCCAGTACTTC

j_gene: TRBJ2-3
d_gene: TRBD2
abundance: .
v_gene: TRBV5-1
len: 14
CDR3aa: CASSPGGGPDTQYF
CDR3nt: TGCGCCAGCAGCCCGGGAGGGGGGCCAGATACGCAGTATTTT

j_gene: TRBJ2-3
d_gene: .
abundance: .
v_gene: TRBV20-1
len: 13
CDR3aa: CSASLAGADAQYF
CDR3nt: TGCAGTGCTAGTTTAGCAGGGGCAGATGCGCAGTATTTT

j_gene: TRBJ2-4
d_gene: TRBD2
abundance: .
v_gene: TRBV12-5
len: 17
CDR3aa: CASGLVLAGVSKNIQYF
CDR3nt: TGTGCTAGTGGTTTGGTACTAGCGGGAGTCTCCAAAAACATTCAGTACTTC

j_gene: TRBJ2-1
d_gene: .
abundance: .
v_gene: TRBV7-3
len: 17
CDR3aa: CASSLRDSRGLYNEQFF
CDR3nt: TGTGCCAGCAGCCTCCGCGACTCCCGAGGCCTCTACAATGAGCAGTTCTTC

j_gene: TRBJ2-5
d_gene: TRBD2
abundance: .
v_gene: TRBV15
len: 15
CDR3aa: CATSRDGGSGETQYF
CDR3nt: TGTGCCACCAGCCGAGACGGGGGGAGTGGAGAGACCCAGTACTTC

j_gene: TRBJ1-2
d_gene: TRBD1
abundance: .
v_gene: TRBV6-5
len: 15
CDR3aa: CASSYSAGGNYGYTF
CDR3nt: TGTGCCAGCAGTTACTCGGCAGGGGGCAACTATGGCTACACCTTC

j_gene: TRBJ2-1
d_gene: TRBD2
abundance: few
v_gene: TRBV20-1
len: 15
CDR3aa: CSARAPGTSGRELFF
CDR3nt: TGCAGTGCTAGGGCACCCGGGACTAGCGGGAGAGAGTTGTTCTTC

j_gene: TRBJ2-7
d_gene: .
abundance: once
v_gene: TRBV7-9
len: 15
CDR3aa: CASSLTGTPSYEQYF
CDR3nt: TGTGCCAGCAGCTTGACCGGGACACCCTCCTACGAGCAGTACTTC

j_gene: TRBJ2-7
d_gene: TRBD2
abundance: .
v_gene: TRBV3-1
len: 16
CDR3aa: CASSQESSGSLREQYF
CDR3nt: TGTGCCAGCAGCCAAGAATCTAGCGGGAGCCTCCGCGAGCAGTACTTC

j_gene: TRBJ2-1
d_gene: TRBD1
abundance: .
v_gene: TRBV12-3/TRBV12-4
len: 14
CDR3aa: CASSSGQGIHEQFF
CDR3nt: TGTGCCAGCAGTTCCGGACAGGGGATCCATGAGCAGTTCTTC

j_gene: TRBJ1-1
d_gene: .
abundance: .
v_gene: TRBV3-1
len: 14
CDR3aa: CASSLRAMNTEAFF
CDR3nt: TGTGCCAGCAGCCTACGGGCTATGAACACTGAAGCTTTCTTT

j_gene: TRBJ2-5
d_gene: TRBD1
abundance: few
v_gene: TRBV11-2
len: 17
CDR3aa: CASSLGEGTGDQETQYF
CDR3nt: TGTGCCAGCAGCTTAGGGGAGGGGACAGGGGATCAAGAGACCCAGTACTTC

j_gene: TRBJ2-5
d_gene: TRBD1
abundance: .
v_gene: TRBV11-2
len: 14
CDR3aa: CASREQGYQETQYF
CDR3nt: TGTGCCAGCAGAGAACAGGGGTACCAAGAGACCCAGTACTTC

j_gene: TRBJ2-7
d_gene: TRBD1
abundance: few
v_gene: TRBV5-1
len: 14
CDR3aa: CASSTRTGLIEQYF
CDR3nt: TGCGCCAGCAGCACTCGGACAGGGCTGATCGAGCAGTACTTC

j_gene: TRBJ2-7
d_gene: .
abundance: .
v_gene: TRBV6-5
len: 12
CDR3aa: CASKSGVYEQYF
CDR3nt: TGTGCCAGCAAATCAGGGGTCTACGAGCAGTACTTC

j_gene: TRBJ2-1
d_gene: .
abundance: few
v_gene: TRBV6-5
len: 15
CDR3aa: CASSHEGEGYNEQFF
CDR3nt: TGTGCCAGCAGTCACGAGGGGGAAGGTTACAATGAGCAGTTCTTC

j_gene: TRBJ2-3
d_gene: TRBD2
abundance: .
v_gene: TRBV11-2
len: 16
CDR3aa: CASSLEGGRGHRYAYF
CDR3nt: TGTGCCAGCAGCTTAGAAGGCGGGAGGGGGCACAGATACGCGTATTTT

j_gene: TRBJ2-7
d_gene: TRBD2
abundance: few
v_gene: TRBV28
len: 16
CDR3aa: CASSLLGAGGSYEQYF
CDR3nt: TGTGCCAGCAGTTTATTAGGAGCGGGAGGTTCCTACGAGCAGTACTTC

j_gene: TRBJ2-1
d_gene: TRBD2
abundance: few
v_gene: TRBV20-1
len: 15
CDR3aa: CSALKREGSYNEQFF
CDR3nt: TGCAGTGCTCTTAAGCGGGAGGGCTCCTACAATGAGCAGTTCTTC

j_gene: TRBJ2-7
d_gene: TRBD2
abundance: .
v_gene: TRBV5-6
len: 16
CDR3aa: CASSLGTSGIWNEQYF
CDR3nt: TGTGCCAGCAGCCTGGGGACTAGCGGGATTTGGAACGAGCAGTACTTC

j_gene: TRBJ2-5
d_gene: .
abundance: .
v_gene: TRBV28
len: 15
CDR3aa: CASSSRNTVYNEQYF
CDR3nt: TGTGCCAGCAGTTCAAGAAATACAGTCTACAATGAGCAGTACTTC

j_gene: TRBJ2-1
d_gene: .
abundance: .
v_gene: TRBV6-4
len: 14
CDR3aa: CASSDGGLYNEQFF
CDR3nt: TGTGCCAGCAGTGACGGCGGGCTGTACAATGAGCAGTTCTTC

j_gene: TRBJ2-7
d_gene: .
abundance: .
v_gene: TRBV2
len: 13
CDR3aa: CASGGYLPYEQYF
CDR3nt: TGTGCTAGCGGAGGGTATCTTCCCTACGAGCAGTACTTC

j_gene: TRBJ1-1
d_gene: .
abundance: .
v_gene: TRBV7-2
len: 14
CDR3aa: CASSLERMNTEAFF
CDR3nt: TGTGCCAGCAGCTTAGAACGGATGAACACTGAAGCTTTCTTT

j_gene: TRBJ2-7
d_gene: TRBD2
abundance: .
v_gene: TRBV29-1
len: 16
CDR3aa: CSVGRTGSGVPYEQYF
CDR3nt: TGCAGCGTTGGGCGTACTGGTAGCGGGGTTCCCTACGAGCAGTACTTC

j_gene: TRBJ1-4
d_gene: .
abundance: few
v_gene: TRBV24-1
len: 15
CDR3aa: CATSDPGGPGEKLFF
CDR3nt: TGTGCCACCAGTGACCCGGGGGGGCCCGGTGAAAAACTGTTTTTT

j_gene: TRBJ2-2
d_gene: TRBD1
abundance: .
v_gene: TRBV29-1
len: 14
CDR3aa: CSGRTGGNTGELFF
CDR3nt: TGCAGCGGTCGGACAGGGGGCAACACCGGGGAGCTGTTTTTT

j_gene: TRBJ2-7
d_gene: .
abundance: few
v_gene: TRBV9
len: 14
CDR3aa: CASSVAGHSYEQYF
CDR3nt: TGTGCCAGCAGCGTAGCCGGCCATAGCTACGAGCAGTACTTC

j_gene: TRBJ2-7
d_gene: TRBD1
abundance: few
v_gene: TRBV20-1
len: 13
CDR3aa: CSARDGDRAEQYF
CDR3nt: TGCAGTGCTAGAGATGGGGACAGGGCCGAGCAGTACTTC

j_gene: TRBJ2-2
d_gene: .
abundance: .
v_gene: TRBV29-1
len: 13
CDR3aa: CSVRTVNTGELFF
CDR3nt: TGCAGCGTCAGGACAGTGAACACCGGGGAGCTGTTTTTT

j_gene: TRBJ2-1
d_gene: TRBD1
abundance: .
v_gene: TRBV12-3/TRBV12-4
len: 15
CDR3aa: CASSLNRGRYDEQFF
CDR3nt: TGTGCCAGCAGTCTAAACAGGGGGAGGTACGATGAGCAGTTCTTC

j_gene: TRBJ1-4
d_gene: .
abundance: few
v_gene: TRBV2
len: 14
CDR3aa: CASSERNNQEKLFF
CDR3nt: TGTGCCAGCAGTGAACGGAACAATCAGGAAAAACTGTTTTTT

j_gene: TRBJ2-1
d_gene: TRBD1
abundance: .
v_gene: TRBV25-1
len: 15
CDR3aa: CASSESQQGAGEQFF
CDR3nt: TGTGCCAGCAGTGAATCCCAACAGGGGGCTGGTGAGCAGTTCTTC

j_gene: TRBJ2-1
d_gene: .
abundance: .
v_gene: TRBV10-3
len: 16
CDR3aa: CAISDLARRGLNEQFF
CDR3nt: TGTGCCATCAGTGACCTAGCCCGCAGGGGTCTCAATGAGCAGTTCTTC

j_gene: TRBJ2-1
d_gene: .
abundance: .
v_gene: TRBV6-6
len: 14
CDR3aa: CASRNPNSYNEQFF
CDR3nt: TGTGCCAGCAGGAATCCGAACTCCTACAATGAGCAGTTCTTC

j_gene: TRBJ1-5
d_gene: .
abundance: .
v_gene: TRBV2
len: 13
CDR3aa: CASRDGNNQPQHF
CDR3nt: TGTGCCAGCAGGGACGGAAACAATCAGCCCCAGCATTTT

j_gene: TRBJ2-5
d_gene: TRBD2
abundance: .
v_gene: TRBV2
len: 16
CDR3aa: CASSWGGLASQETQYF
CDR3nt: TGTGCCAGCAGTTGGGGGGGACTAGCATCTCAAGAGACCCAGTACTTC

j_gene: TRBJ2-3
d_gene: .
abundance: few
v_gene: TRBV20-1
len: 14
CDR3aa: CSARAGEVPDTQYF
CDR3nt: TGCAGTGCTAGAGCGGGAGAGGTCCCAGATACGCAGTATTTT

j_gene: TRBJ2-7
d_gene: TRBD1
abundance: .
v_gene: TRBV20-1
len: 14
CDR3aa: CSASPGQGLYEQYF
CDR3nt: TGCAGTGCTAGCCCGGGACAGGGTCTCTACGAGCAGTACTTC

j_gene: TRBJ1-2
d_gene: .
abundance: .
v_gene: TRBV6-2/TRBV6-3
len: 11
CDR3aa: CASSYSSGYTF
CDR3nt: TGTGCCAGCAGTTACTCTTCTGGCTACACCTTC

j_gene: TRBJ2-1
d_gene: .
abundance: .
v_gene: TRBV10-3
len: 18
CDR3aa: CAISESGIARSSYNEQFF
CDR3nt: TGTGCCATCAGTGAGTCGGGAATAGCGCGAAGCTCCTACAATGAGCAGTTCTTC

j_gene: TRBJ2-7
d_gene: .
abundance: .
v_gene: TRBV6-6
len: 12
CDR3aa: CASSFDRSEQYF
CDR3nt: TGTGCCAGCAGTTTCGACCGGAGCGAGCAGTACTTC

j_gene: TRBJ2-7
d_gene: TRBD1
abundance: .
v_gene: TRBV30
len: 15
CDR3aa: CAWSVQGAITYEQYF
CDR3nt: TGTGCCTGGAGTGTACAGGGGGCGATAACCTACGAGCAGTACTTC

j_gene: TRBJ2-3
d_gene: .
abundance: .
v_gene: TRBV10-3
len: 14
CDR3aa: CAISEAIFPNTQYF
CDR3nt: TGTGCCATCAGTGAGGCGATCTTCCCGAATACGCAGTATTTT

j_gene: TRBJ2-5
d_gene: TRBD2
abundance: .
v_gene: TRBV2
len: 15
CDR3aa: CASRGRGVEQETQYF
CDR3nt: TGTGCCAGCCGGGGGAGGGGAGTAGAACAAGAGACCCAGTACTTC

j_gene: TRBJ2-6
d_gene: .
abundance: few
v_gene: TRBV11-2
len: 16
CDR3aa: CASSVGGLPGANVLTF
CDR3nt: TGTGCCAGCAGCGTAGGCGGCCTCCCTGGGGCCAACGTCCTGACTTTC